A single sample is the source of the 20 T cell receptor beta chains below, sequenced in a study of tumor-infiltrating lymphocytes in primary liver carcinoma. Using a constant-region primer together with ProtoScript II reverse transcriptase, TCR beta cDNA was made from roughly 500 ng of total RNA. Amplification in three nested multiplex PCR rounds with slightly modified ARM-PCR gave rise to TCR beta libraries. In the first two PCR rounds, TRBV1-TRBV30 forward primers were paired with a C-beta reverse primer, and each round lasted approximately 10 cycles. TCRdb re-analysed the multiplex PCR reads in MiXCR, keeping a single row per CDR3 protein. The data show a few hundred thousand distinct CDR3 sequences, approximately 54% seen once. It was unsorted whole blood that yielded blood RNA, and germline DNA was also extracted. The sequencing sample was made of peripheral blood. Receptors originate from a woman aged 25 to 45 with primary liver carcinoma and hepatitis B virus infection.

Worth noting for this clonotype: Being one base from a much bigger clone, this may be a read error. This chain uses TRBV6-2 or TRBV6-3 with TRBJ2-3; D unclear. Germline V gene lookup returns CDR1 MNHEY and CDR2 SVGEGT. The CDR3 contains 15 residues. Trimming left V 0 bases short and J 10 bases short, with 17 bases between. The CDR3 DNA follows: TGTGCCAGCAGTTACTCCCCTGCGTCGCTGGATGCGCAGTATTTT. It is translated as CASSYSPASLDAQYF.

This clonotype appeared a few times. The J gene is TRBJ2-3, the V gene TRBV12-3 or TRBV12-4; 9 nucleotides line up with TRBD2. After removal of 6 bases from V and 4 bases from J, the junction contained 20 bases not matched to a gene. The CDR3 loop spans 19 amino acids. The CDR3 coding sequence is TGTGCCAGCAGGCGCACCCCCGGGACTAGCCTCCGGGGTGCAGATACGCAGTATTTT. Its protein is CASRRTPGTSLRGADTQYF.

The chain has TRBV7-9 and TRBJ2-7; tentatively, D is TRBD1 (5 bases). The CDR3 sequence is 15 residues long. From germline, CDR1 is SEHNR and CDR2 FQNEAQ (reference sequence). Trimming stripped 5 bases from V and 5 bases from J, with 19 bases between. CDR3 in DNA: TGTGCCAGCAGCGAGACCCAGGGAATAGAACACGAGCAGTACTTC. It encodes CASSETQGIEHEQYF.

This chain joins TRBV6-5 and TRBJ1-1; weak D call: TRBD1 (5 bases). Germline CDR1 MNHEY, CDR2 SVGAGI. This CDR3 is 15 amino acids long. V was trimmed by 6 bases and J by 5 bases, leaving 19 bases between them. CDR3 DNA sequence: TGTGCCAGCAGCGGTCTCGGCAGGGTACAAACTGAAGCTTTCTTT. It codes for CASSGLGRVQTEAFF.

In regard to this clonotype: Given a much more abundant clone one base away, this may be a read error. The chain carries TRBV29-1 and TRBJ2-7; 8 nucleotides align to TRBD1. J lost 4 bases, V lost 3 bases, and 11 bases had no gene match. Germline assignment: CDR1 SQVTM and CDR2 ANQGSEA. The CDR3 totals 15 residues. CDR3 nucleotides: TGCAGCGTTGAGGGGGCCCCTGGACAGGGATACGAGCAGTACTTC. As protein: CSVEGAPGQGYEQYF.

To note about this clonotype: One junction end does not reproduce the germline sequence, and a read error may be involved. This chain joins TRBV11-2 and TRBJ2-1, with D possibly being TRBD2 (6 bases). Germline-derived CDR1 and CDR2 are SGHAT and FQNNGV. This CDR3 spans 15 amino acids. The CDR3: CAGSDNPGLNNEQFF. The CDR3 coding sequence is TGTGCCGGCAGCGATAATCCGGGACTGAACAATGAACAGTTCTTC.

The table lists this clonotype with many counts. The chain has TRBV4-2 and TRBJ2-5; D is undetermined. This CDR3 comprises 16 residues. From germline, CDR1 is LGHNA and CDR2 YNFKEQ. Between the trimmed V and J ends, which lost 0 bases and 5 bases, there was a span of 16 bases. DNA for the CDR3: TGTGCCAGCAGCCAAGATGGTAACGGTATGGTGGAGACCCAGTACTTC. Its protein is CASSQDGNGMVETQYF.

A word on this clonotype: A read error may explain this, as a much larger clone is one base away. This rearrangement joins TRBV12-1 to TRBJ2-5; the DNA was not used to check the table's D call, TRBD2. TRBV12-1 has pseudogene status. There are 14 residues in the CDR3. CDR3 coding DNA: TGTGCCAGCAGCTTTTGGAGGGTCCAAGAGACCCAGTACTTC. Translation: CASSFWRVQETQYF.

This clonotype was observed a few times. This chain links TRBV12-5 with TRBJ2-2; D uncertain. Trimming stripped 5 bases from V and 8 bases from J, with 12 bases between. This CDR3 comprises 13 residues. Germline CDR1 LGHNT, CDR2 FRNRAP. The CDR3 loop is CASGPPLTGELFF. DNA for the CDR3: TGTGCTAGTGGTCCCCCCTTGACGGGGGAGCTGTTTTTT.

As to this clonotype: A read error may be the cause here, since a much bigger clone is one base away. The CDR3 DNA is TGCGCCAGCAGCCAAGAGCCGGGCAGGGGCTCCTACAATGAGCACTTCTTC. Translated: CASSQEPGRGSYNEHFF. The chain links TRBV4-3 to TRBJ2-1; a weak D match, TRBD1 (6 bases). CDR3 length: 17 amino acids. Germline CDR1 and CDR2: LGHNA and YSLEER.

Concerning this clonotype: The missing conserved phenylalanine or tryptophan at the end of this CDR3 makes a read error likely. The rearrangement uses TRBV30 and TRBJ2-2, with a weak D call TRBD2 (7 bases). This CDR3 has 13 residues. The germline CDR1 and CDR2 sequences are GTSNPN and SVGIG (reference sequence). The CDR3: CAWSVGGSGELFI. CDR3 nucleotide sequence: TGTGCCTGGAGTGTGGGGGGCAGCGGGGAACTGTTTATT.

In this sample, this clonotype turned up many times. The rearrangement uses TRBV29-1 and TRBJ2-3; a weak D match, TRBD2 (6 bases). CDR3 length: 13 residues. Per the germline V gene, CDR1 is SQVTM and CDR2 is ANQGSEA. V was trimmed by 4 bases and J by 7 bases, leaving 15 bases between them. For the CDR3, the DNA is TGCAGCGTTGTAGGCGGGAAGGGGAATACGCAGTATTTT. The encoded protein is CSVVGGKGNTQYF.

There are a few counts of this clonotype. V is TRBV28 and J is TRBJ1-1; D not resolved. Germline V CDR1 and CDR2: MDHEN, SYDVKM. V was shortened by 5 bases and J by 5 bases, with 12 bases between the two germline ends. The CDR3 totals 13 residues. CDR3 nucleotide sequence: TGTGCCAGCAGTGACCGCGGGAGAACTGAAGCTTTCTTT. It encodes CASSDRGRTEAFF.

This clonotype was recorded once. CDR3 coding DNA: TGTGCCAGCGGCCGAGGCTACCGGGACTACCTATACGAGCAGTACTTC. Its translation: CASGRGYRDYLYEQYF. The chain links TRBV13 to TRBJ2-7; TRBD2 matches 7 bases. The junction had 17 bases not matched to a gene; V was cut back by 8 bases and J by 4 bases. Germline CDR1 reads PRHDT; CDR2 reads FYEKMQ (reference sequence). There are 16 residues in the CDR3.

The V gene is TRBV10-3, the J gene TRBJ2-1; 8 bases are a match to TRBD2. In germline, CDR1 is ENHRY, CDR2 SYGVKD. The CDR3 is 16 amino acids. V trimming: 4 bases; J trimming: 6 bases; junction bases outside the gene matches: 11. The CDR3: CAISGGGSGMTNEQFF. In nucleotides, the CDR3 is TGTGCCATCAGTGGAGGGGGTAGCGGGATGACCAATGAGCAGTTCTTC.

The chain combines TRBV28 with TRBJ2-2; 7 bases line up with TRBD2. CDR3 length: 18 residues. The junction had 15 bases not matched to a gene; V was cut back by 5 bases and J by 3 bases. Germline V gene sequence: CDR1 MDHEN, CDR2 SYDVKM. The CDR3 spells CASSDPFWEGHDTGELFF. In DNA, the CDR3 is TGTGCCAGCAGTGACCCCTTTTGGGAGGGCCACGACACCGGGGAGCTGTTTTTT.

This clonotype was observed once. A much more abundant neighbour one base away suggests this may be a read error. The rearrangement links TRBV29-1 to TRBJ2-7; either TRBD1 or TRBD2 may fit D (5 bases each). CDR3 length equals 12 residues. Trimming stripped 2 bases from V and 5 bases from J, with 10 bases between. The V gene's germline CDR1 is SQVTM and CDR2 ANQGSEA. The CDR3 DNA is TGCAGCGTTGAACGGGACGCTCACGAGCAGTACTTC. Its translation: CSVERDAHEQYF.

This clonotype was seen repeatedly, ten times or more. The gene calls are TRBV12-3 or TRBV12-4 and TRBJ2-1; 8 bases line up with TRBD1. Unmatched junction bases numbered 17, after V lost 10 bases and J lost 6 bases. The CDR3 loop spans 16 amino acids. CDR3 amino acids: CANADRATGNFNEQFF. For the CDR3, the DNA is TGTGCCAACGCGGACAGGGCCACGGGGAATTTCAATGAGCAGTTCTTC.

Only a few counts were recorded for this clonotype. The chain employs TRBV12-3 or TRBV12-4 and TRBJ1-2; D call uncertain. The CDR3 is 14 residues long. Between the trimmed V and J ends, which lost 7 bases and 8 bases, there was a span of 20 bases. The CDR3 protein is CASKAGFGVVGYTF. The CDR3 DNA sequence: TGTGCCAGCAAGGCGGGGTTTGGCGTTGTGGGCTACACCTTC.

Concerning this clonotype: Germline is not matched at one junction end, which may reflect a read error. The chain recombines TRBV10-1 with TRBJ1-1; D is undetermined. This CDR3 has 13 residues. Germline CDR1 is WNHNN and CDR2 is SYGVQD (reference sequence). CDR3 sequence: CTSSPTIGTEAFF. The CDR3 DNA reads TGCACCAGCAGCCCGACGATAGGCACTGAAGCTTTCTTT.